The rows below give T cell receptor beta chains drawn from one sample of a study of blood T cell repertoires in COVID-19. Using immunoSEQ multiplex PCR, the repertoire was profiled, and TCRdb retains in-frame clones only, with some absent. The table shows 200,000 to 250,000 clones, with roughly four fifths occurring only once. The sample taken for sequencing was peripheral blood. Every receptor here comes from a woman aged 80 or over with COVID-19, enrolled during active disease. CDR3s include the opening cysteine and the closing phenylalanine or tryptophan. Each record gives: J gene, clone size, D gene, V gene, CDR3 protein, CDR3 DNA. A D gene is named only where the DNA matches it firmly. Rows give clone size only sometimes, using once, few, many, or a class for an expanded clone.

TRBJ1-2 . . TRBV7-9 CASSLETNNYGYTF TGTGCCAGCAGCTTAGAGACAAACAACTATGGCTACACCTTC
TRBJ1-3 . . TRBV6-6 CASSPGVTGPRGNTIYF TGTGCCAGCAGTCCGGGTGTAACAGGTCCTAGGGGAAACACCATATATTTT
TRBJ1-2 . . TRBV19 CASSIDSRGLGYTF TGTGCCAGTAGTATAGATTCGCGGGGGCTGGGCTACACCTTC
TRBJ2-2 . . TRBV6-5 CASSFLFTGELFF TGTGCCAGCAGTTTTCTTTTCACCGGGGAGCTGTTTTTT
TRBJ2-1 once . TRBV4-3 CASSQVKFSSSYNEQFF TGCGCCAGCAGCCAAGTGAAGTTTTCGAGCTCCTACAATGAGCAGTTCTTC
TRBJ2-3 . . TRBV4-3 CASSLPSDTQYF TGCGCCAGCAGCCTCCCCTCAGATACGCAGTATTTT
TRBJ1-3 . . TRBV30 CAWSGALGTGNTIYF TGTGCCTGGAGTGGGGCTTTAGGCACTGGAAACACCATATATTTT
TRBJ2-6 . TRBD1 TRBV5-1 CASSLGRQGRGFSGANVLTF TGCGCCAGCAGCTTGGGGAGACAGGGTAGAGGCTTCTCTGGGGCCAACGTCCTGACTTTC
TRBJ1-4 . TRBD1 TRBV5-1 CASRQGPNEKLFF TGCGCCAGCCGACAGGGCCCTAATGAAAAACTGTTTTTT
TRBJ1-1 . TRBD1 TRBV5-1 CASSLDRGQGLSAFF TGCGCCAGCAGCTTGGATAGAGGACAGGGCCTTTCAGCTTTCTTT
TRBJ1-4 . . TRBV2 CASTVQGGGEKLFF TGTGCCAGCACTGTGCAGGGAGGAGGTGAAAAACTGTTTTTT
TRBJ2-5 . . TRBV6-6 CASRDPPGGETQYF TGTGCCAGCAGGGACCCCCCCGGGGGAGAGACCCAGTACTTC
TRBJ1-2 . . TRBV6-5 CASSSISGGYGYTF TGTGCCAGCAGTTCCATTTCCGGGGGCTATGGCTACACCTTC
TRBJ2-3 . . TRBV4-2 CASSQEPGLLTDTQYF TGTGCCAGCAGCCAAGAGCCGGGACTTCTCACAGATACGCAGTATTTT
TRBJ2-7 . . TRBV18 CASSPPGGSYEQYF TGTGCCAGCTCACCACCGGGGGGCTCCTACGAGCAGTACTTC
TRBJ2-1 . . TRBV11-2 CASSLSIGADMREQFF TGTGCCAGCAGCTTATCTATTGGAGCGGATATGCGTGAGCAGTTCTTC
TRBJ2-4 . TRBD1 TRBV4-1 CASSQDEGGPQYF TGCGCCAGCAGCCAGGACGAAGGGGGCCCTCAGTACTTC
TRBJ1-2 . TRBD1 TRBV28 CASSWGGTGRRDGYTF TGTGCCAGCAGTTGGGGTGGGACAGGGCGGAGGGATGGCTACACCTTC
TRBJ1-5 few . TRBV18 CASSPLTGQPQHF TGTGCCAGCTCACCGTTGACAGGTCAGCCCCAGCATTTT
TRBJ2-7 once . TRBV6-5 CASSYASSASSYEQYF TGTGCCAGCAGTTACGCATCAAGCGCAAGCTCCTACGAGCAGTACTTC
TRBJ2-6 . . TRBV27 CASSLKGTPSSGANVLTF TGTGCCAGCAGTTTAAAGGGGACACCCAGCTCTGGGGCCAACGTCCTGACTTTC
TRBJ1-1 . TRBD1 TRBV14 CASSQSIYRGEAFF TGTGCCAGCAGCCAGTCAATTTACAGGGGCGAAGCTTTCTTT
TRBJ2-3 . . TRBV7-8 CASSSSERFADTQYF TGTGCCAGCAGCTCAAGCGAGAGGTTTGCAGATACGCAGTATTTT
TRBJ2-4 . . TRBV4-3 CASSQDLGQNIQYF TGCGCCAGCAGCCAAGACTTGGGCCAGAACATTCAGTACTTC
TRBJ1-6 . TRBD1 TRBV5-1 CASSLEGGHNSPLHF TGCGCCAGCAGCTTGGAAGGGGGCCATAATTCACCCCTCCACTTT
TRBJ2-5 . TRBD2 TRBV4-2 CASSQDRLGTSGTPGQETQYF TGTGCCAGCAGCCAAGACAGACTAGGAACTAGCGGGACCCCTGGCCAAGAGACCCAGTACTTC
TRBJ1-4 . TRBD1 TRBV29-1 CSVSPEGASKEKLFF TGCAGCGTTTCCCCCGAGGGGGCGTCTAAAGAAAAACTGTTTTTT
TRBJ1-2 . . TRBV28 CASSSWTGDYGYTF TGTGCCAGCAGTTCGTGGACGGGAGATTATGGCTACACCTTC
TRBJ2-5 . . TRBV5-4 CASSLEASQGETQYF TGTGCCAGCAGCTTGGAAGCCAGTCAGGGGGAGACCCAGTACTTC
TRBJ1-5 . . TRBV7-9 CASSIRPGRVSNQPQHF TGTGCCAGCAGCATTCGACCGGGCAGGGTAAGCAATCAGCCCCAGCATTTT
TRBJ1-6 . . TRBV12-3/TRBV12-4 CASRPGFSPLHF TGTGCCAGCAGGCCAGGGTTTTCACCCCTCCACTTT
TRBJ2-6 . TRBD1 TRBV7-9 CASSTEQGSNVLTF TGTGCCAGCAGCACAGAACAGGGGTCTAACGTCCTGACTTTC
TRBJ1-1 . . TRBV7-3 CASSLMRNTEAFF TGTGCCAGCAGCTTAATGCGGAACACTGAAGCTTTCTTT
TRBJ1-6 . TRBD1 TRBV6-5 CASSSHGQGIPLHF TGTGCCAGCAGTTCTCACGGACAGGGTATACCCCTCCACTTT
TRBJ2-7 few . TRBV12-3/TRBV12-4 CASSPTGYEQYF TGTGCCAGCAGCCCGACAGGTTACGAGCAGTACTTC
TRBJ1-2 . TRBD1 TRBV11-2 CASSLSRTGSKGYGYTF TGTGCCAGCAGCTTATCCCGGACAGGGTCGAAGGGATATGGCTACACCTTC
TRBJ1-5 few . TRBV28 CASCGEGGGNQPQHF TGTGCCAGCTGTGGGGAGGGAGGTGGCAATCAGCCCCAGCATTTT
TRBJ2-2 . . TRBV6-6 CASSYMGSNTGELFF TGTGCCAGCAGTTACATGGGGAGTAACACCGGGGAGCTGTTTTTT
TRBJ1-5 . . TRBV19 CASSGTLRGGLYQPQHF TGTGCCAGTAGTGGGACTCTACGGGGAGGGTTATATCAGCCCCAGCATTTT
TRBJ1-2 . TRBD1 TRBV15 CATSRSSGQQSGYTF TGTGCCACCAGCAGATCATCGGGACAGCAAAGTGGCTACACCTTC
TRBJ1-4 . . TRBV20-1 CSAWTDEKLFF TGCAGTGCTTGGACAGATGAAAAACTGTTTTTT
TRBJ2-2 . . TRBV24-1 CATSDFPPGLDTGELFF TGTGCCACCAGTGATTTTCCCCCAGGGCTCGACACCGGGGAGCTGTTTTTT
TRBJ1-1 . . TRBV5-4 CASSLGQMNTEAFF TGTGCCAGCAGCTTGGGACAGATGAACACTGAAGCTTTCTTT
TRBJ2-6 . . TRBV11-1 CASSRRGIGANVLTF TGTGCCAGCAGCCGCAGGGGAATTGGGGCCAACGTCCTGACTTTC
TRBJ1-2 once TRBD1 TRBV3-1/TRBV3-2 CASSQAQGAAGYTF TGTGCCAGCAGCCAAGCCCAGGGGGCGGCCGGCTACACCTTC
TRBJ2-5 . TRBD2 TRBV4-3 CASSQLSGSELETQYF TGCGCCAGCAGCCAACTTAGCGGGAGTGAGTTGGAGACCCAGTACTTC
TRBJ1-2 few . TRBV28 CASSSYISGYTF TGTGCCAGCAGTTCATACATATCCGGCTACACCTTC
TRBJ1-1 . TRBD1 TRBV28 CASSPVDRAICAFF TGTGCCAGCAGTCCCGTGGACAGGGCAATTTGCGCTTTCTTT
TRBJ1-5 . TRBD1 TRBV6-5 CASSRDRGQGQPQHF TGTGCCAGCAGCCGGGACAGGGGGCAAGGTCAGCCCCAGCATTTT
TRBJ1-2 . . TRBV5-6 CASSRQVNYGYTF TGTGCCAGCAGCAGACAGGTCAACTATGGCTACACCTTC
TRBJ1-5 . . TRBV30 CAWSVQGNQPQHF TGTGCCTGGAGTGTTCAGGGGAATCAGCCCCAGCATTTT
TRBJ2-1 . TRBD2 TRBV19 CASQREKGNEQFF TGTGCCAGCCAGCGGGAGAAAGGGAATGAGCAGTTCTTC